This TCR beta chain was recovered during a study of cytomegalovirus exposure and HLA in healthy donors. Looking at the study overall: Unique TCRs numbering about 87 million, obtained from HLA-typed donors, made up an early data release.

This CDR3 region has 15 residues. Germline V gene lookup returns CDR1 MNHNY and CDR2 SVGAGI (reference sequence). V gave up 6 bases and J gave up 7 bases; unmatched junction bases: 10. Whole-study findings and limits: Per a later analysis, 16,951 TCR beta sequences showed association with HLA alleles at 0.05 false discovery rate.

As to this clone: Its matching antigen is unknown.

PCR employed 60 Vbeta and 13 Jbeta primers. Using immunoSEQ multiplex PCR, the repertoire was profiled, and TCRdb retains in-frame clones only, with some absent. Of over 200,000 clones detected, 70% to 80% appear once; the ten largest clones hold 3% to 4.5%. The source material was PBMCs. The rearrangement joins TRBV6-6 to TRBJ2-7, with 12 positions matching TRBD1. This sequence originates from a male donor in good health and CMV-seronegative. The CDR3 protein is CASSRPGQGAREQYF. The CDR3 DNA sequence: TGTGCCAGCAGCCGCCCGGGACAGGGGGCTCGAGAGCAGTACTTC.